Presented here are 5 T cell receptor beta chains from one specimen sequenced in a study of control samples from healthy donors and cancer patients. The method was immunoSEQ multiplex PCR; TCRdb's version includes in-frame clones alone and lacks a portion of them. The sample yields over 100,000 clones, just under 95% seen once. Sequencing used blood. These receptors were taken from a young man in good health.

The CDR3 is CASSLRLVESYNEQFF. The DNA of the CDR3 is TGTGCCAGCAGCCTTCGTTTGGTGGAGTCCTACAATGAGCAGTTCTTC. The rearrangement links TRBV7-9 to TRBJ2-1; D unresolved. The germline V and J ends were trimmed by 5 bases and 1 base, with 15 bases remaining between them. There are 16 residues in the CDR3. CDR1 and CDR2 (germline): SEHNR, FQNEAQ (reference sequence).

DNA of the CDR3: TGCAGCGCGCCCGGGGGGGCGTTGAATGAGCAGTTCTTC. Residues: CSAPGGALNEQFF. The chain combines TRBV29-1 with TRBJ2-1, with 8 bases that match TRBD2. With V trimmed by 7 bases and J by 7 bases, 9 bases remained unmatched. Germline CDR1 SQVTM, CDR2 ANQGSEA. This CDR3 spans 13 amino acids.

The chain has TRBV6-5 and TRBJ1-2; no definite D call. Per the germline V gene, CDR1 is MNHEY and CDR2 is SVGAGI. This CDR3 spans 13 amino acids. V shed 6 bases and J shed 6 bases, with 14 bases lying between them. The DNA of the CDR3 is TGTGCCAGCAGAACCACATTCACCCATGGCTACACCTTC. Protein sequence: CASRTTFTHGYTF.

Written as DNA, the CDR3 is TGTGCCAGCAGCGGGGGATCTTACAATGAGCAGTTCTTC. It specifies CASSGGSYNEQFF. The V gene is TRBV5-5, the J gene TRBJ2-1; tentatively, D is TRBD1 or TRBD2 (5 bases each). The V end lost 4 bases, the J end lost 4 bases, and 9 bases lay between the germline ends. This CDR3 comprises 13 residues. The germline gives CDR1 SGHKS, CDR2 YYEKEE (reference sequence).

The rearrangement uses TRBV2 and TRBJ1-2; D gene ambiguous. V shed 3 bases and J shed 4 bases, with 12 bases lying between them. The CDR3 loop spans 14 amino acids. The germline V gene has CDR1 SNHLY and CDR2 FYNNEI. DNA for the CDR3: TGTGCCAGCAGTGAGGGAGAGGCGGTCTATGGCTACACCTTC. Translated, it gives CASSEGEAVYGYTF.